Listed here is a single T cell receptor beta chain. The antigen remains undetermined. The method, 5' RACE with UMI labels, was used to prepare the TRB cDNA libraries. TCRdb reprocessed the 5' RACE reads and keeps a single row for each CDR3 protein, giving no DNA. The table lists some 120,000 distinct CDR3 sequences. Subsets of CD8+ T cells were each sorted in triplicate at hundreds of thousands of cells apiece. Naive CD8+ T cells had a CD45RO-CCR7+CD27+CD95- phenotype. This CDR3 spans 13 amino acids. CDR1 and CDR2 from the germline V gene are MDHEN and SYDVKM. This sample stems from a study of CXCR3-negative and CXCR3-positive naive CD8 T cells. Study conclusions and caveats: Greater hydrophobicity was found in TRB CDR3s of CXCR3-positive naive cells than of CXCR3-negative naive cells. Researchers reported similar TRBV-TRBJ usage in naive CXCR3-negative and CXCR3-positive cells, though memory differed. Memory CD8+ cells showed much lower diversity, while both naive subsets were comparably high.

The sequenced sample was naive CXCR3+ CD8+ T cells from blood. The subset here: CD45RO-CCR7+CD27+CD95- naive CD8+ T cells expressing CXCR3 (TNR3+). The TCR comes from a human donor in good health. Some clones in this sample may be carry-over from other donors' samples. The chain links TRBV28 to TRBJ2-7; TCRdb's D gene call, TRBD2, goes unchecked for lack of DNA. The CDR3 spells CASLPAGLKEQYF.